This T cell receptor beta chain derives from a study of early T cells in non-severe SARS-CoV-2 infection. TCRdb redid the calling of the 5' RACE reads with MiXCR, one entry per CDR3 protein. This sample carries under 85,000 distinct CDR3 sequences, 9% to 13% of them seen once, and the ten largest clones take about 2.7%. This clonotype was seen a few times. There are 15 residues in the CDR3. CDR1 is SGHRS and CDR2 is YFSETQ in the germline V gene. The trim removed 1 base at V and 5 bases at J, leaving 3 bases unmatched. The TCR sequence derives from an adult who was a healthcare worker with PCR-confirmed SARS-CoV-2 infection or an uninfected control (not recorded which). The sample consisted of whole blood. J is TRBJ2-2 and V is TRBV5-1; 9 nucleotides line up with TRBD1. The CDR3 is CASSLIGQGTGELFF. CDR3 coding DNA: TGCGCCAGCAGCTTGATCGGACAGGGGACCGGGGAGCTGTTTTTT.